This T cell receptor beta chain was found in a study of OX40 agonist ivuxolimab in advanced cancers. Trimming shortened V by 3 bases and J by 3 bases, and 9 bases separated the two germline ends. The CDR3 loop spans 13 amino acids. In germline, CDR1 is MGHRA, CDR2 YSYEKL. The method was immunoSEQ multiplex PCR; TCRdb's version includes in-frame clones alone and lacks a portion of them. This sample has fewer than 95,000 clones, with roughly 90% found just once. The chain combines TRBV4-1 with TRBJ2-7; weak D call: TRBD1 (5 bases). Sample: CD4+ or CD8+ T cells sorted from blood, taken in a trial of the OX40 agonist ivuxolimab. The TCR comes from an adult with an advanced solid tumor such as melanoma, head and neck, liver or kidney cancer. CDR3 nucleotides: TGCGCCAGCAGCCACGGACAAAGCTACGAGCAGTACTTC. Residues: CASSHGQSYEQYF.